This T cell receptor beta chain was recovered during a study of T-cell memory formation after mild COVID-19. Regarding the study as a whole: The pre-infection memory compartment contained some responding clones, suggesting cross-reactive memory joined. Balance between CD4 and CD8 was seen in clones contracting day 15 to 85, and a CD4+ lean was seen in later expanders. Second-wave clones peaking on day 37 lacked confirmed SARS-CoV-2 specificity.

Regarding this clonotype: The antigen remains unidentified.

Germline lookup yields CDR1 MNHEY and CDR2 SVGEGT. V lost 2 bases, J lost 6 bases, and 13 bases lay in between. The CDR3 covers 15 residues. Amplification by 5'RACE using constant-segment primers produced TCR alpha and TCR beta cDNA libraries that carried sample barcodes and UMIs. TCRdb passed the 5' RACE reads through MiXCR, listing each CDR3 protein once. The table includes 500,000 to 650,000 distinct CDR3 sequences, approximately 21% detected once. The source material was PBMCs or a T cell subset sorted from them (not recorded which). This sequence originates from an adult woman who had mild COVID-19 (a few samples of this study predate the infection). Cell type and time point are not known. V usage is TRBV6-2 or TRBV6-3 and J usage is TRBJ2-2, with a tentative D call TRBD1 (6 bases). The CDR3 DNA reads TGTGCCAGCAGTTACATCAGGGGAGCCGCCGGGGAGCTGTTTTTT. Translation: CASSYIRGAAGELFF.